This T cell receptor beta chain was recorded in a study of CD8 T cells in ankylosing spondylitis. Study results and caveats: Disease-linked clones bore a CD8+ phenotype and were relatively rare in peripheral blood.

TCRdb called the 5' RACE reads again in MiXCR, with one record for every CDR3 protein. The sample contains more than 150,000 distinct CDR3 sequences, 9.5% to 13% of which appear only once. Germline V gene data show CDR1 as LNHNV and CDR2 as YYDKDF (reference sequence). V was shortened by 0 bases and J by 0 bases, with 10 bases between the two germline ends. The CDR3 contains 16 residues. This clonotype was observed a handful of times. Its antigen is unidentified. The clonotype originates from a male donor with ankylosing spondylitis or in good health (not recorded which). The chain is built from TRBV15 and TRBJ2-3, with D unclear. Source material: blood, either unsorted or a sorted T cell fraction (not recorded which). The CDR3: CATSRDRALSTDTQYF. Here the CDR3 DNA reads TGTGCCACCAGCAGAGATCGAGCTCTTAGCACAGATACGCAGTATTTT.